The clone carrying this T cell receptor (beta chain) occurred a few times. Its antigen is unidentified. This sample stems from a study of T-cell reconstitution after alpha-beta-depleted transplantation in children. Unique molecular identifiers were incorporated into the prepared TCRbeta library. One entry per CDR3 protein, called by TCRdb with MiXCR from the PCR reads. The table lists around 490,000 distinct CDR3 sequences, roughly 10% of them singletons. Findings of the study overall: Reported findings indicate that, about two months after transplant, alpha-beta T cells came from several hundred expanded clones, which were derived from non-depleted graft cells. The high TCRbeta diversity at day 60 in some patients came from surviving recipient T cells and thymic progenitors. At one year after transplant, newly produced T cells mostly accounted for T-cell counts and diversity.

Trimming removed 1 base from V and 5 bases from J, with 11 bases in between. The germline gives CDR1 SGHAT, CDR2 FQNNGV. CDR3 length equals 14 residues. The chain links TRBV11-2 to TRBJ1-2; D not resolved. Material: PBMCs, mostly from graft donor cells, obtained 180 days after TCRalphabeta/CD19-depleted stem cell transplant. The receptor was derived from a female patient younger than 10 who had a stem cell transplant for aplastic anemia, so the T cells may come from the graft donor. As DNA, the CDR3 is TGTGCCAGCAGCTTAGGCCTCTCTTTTTATGGCTACACCTTC. Translating it yields CASSLGLSFYGYTF. The complete variable domain, with remaining parts taken from reference TRBV11-2 and TRBJ1-2, reads EAGVAQSPRYKIIEKRQSVAFWCNPISGHATLYWYQQILGQGPKLLIQFQNNGVVDDSQLPKDRFSAERLKGVDSTLKIQPAKLEDSAVYLCASSLGLSFYGYTFGSGTRLTVV.